This T cell receptor beta chain was profiled in a study of blood T cell repertoires in COVID-19. The overall study: Samples of COVID-19 (acute and convalescent) were obtained from the United States, Italy and Spain.

In this sample, this clone turned up a few times. CDR1 and CDR2 from the germline V gene are KGHSH and LQKENI. Trimming took 5 bases from V and 0 from J; bases not matched to a gene: 6. The CDR3 loop spans 16 amino acids. The data were produced by immunoSEQ multiplex PCR, yet TCRdb's version contains in-frame clones alone and is incomplete. The sample carries fewer than 250,000 clones, about 88% recorded once. This clonotype was sampled from a human donor in a cohort sampled during active COVID-19. Source material: peripheral blood. The V call is TRBV18, the J call TRBJ2-3; TRBD1 matches 9 bases. In DNA, the CDR3 is TGTGCCAGCTCAACAATGACAGGGGGAAGCACAGATACGCAGTATTTT. It codes for CASSTMTGGSTDTQYF.